These 23 T cell receptor beta chains were all obtained from the same sample, sequenced in a study of blood T cell repertoires in COVID-19. Measured with immunoSEQ multiplex PCR; TCRdb has only the in-frame clones, and not every one. The table has about 83,000 clones, around 88% seen once. The specimen was peripheral blood. These receptors originate from a man aged 50 to 60 with active COVID-19.

J is TRBJ1-2 and V is TRBV15, with D possibly being TRBD1 (6 bases). V lost 5 bases to trimming and J lost 3 bases, with 19 bases between them. The CDR3 has 16 amino acids. Germline lookup yields CDR1 LNHNV and CDR2 YYDKDF (reference sequence). The CDR3 reads CATSEIVTGGDYGYTF. CDR3 nucleotide sequence: TGTGCCACCAGCGAGATCGTGACAGGAGGCGACTATGGCTACACCTTC.

The chain couples TRBV5-1 to TRBJ2-7, with 7 nucleotides matching TRBD2. Germline V gene lookup returns CDR1 SGHRS and CDR2 YFSETQ. CDR3 length: 16 residues. The V gene end was trimmed by 1 base and the J gene end by 2 bases; junction bases not matched to a gene: 9. The CDR3 bases are TGCGCCAGCAGCTTGTCGGGCGGGGGTACGACCTACGAGCAGTACTTC. Amino acids: CASSLSGGGTTYEQYF. The whole variable domain, filled in from reference TRBV5-1 and TRBJ2-7, reads KAGVTQTPRYLIKTRGQQVTLSCSPISGHRSVSWYQQTPGQGLQFLFEYFSETQRNKGNFPGRFSGRQFSNSRSEMNVSTLELGDSALYLCASSLSGGGTTYEQYFGPGTRLTVT.

The chain recombines TRBV19 with TRBJ1-5; 9 bases are a match to TRBD1. J lost 0 bases, V lost 1 base, and 13 bases had no gene match. CDR3 length: 20 amino acids. Germline assignment: CDR1 LNHDA and CDR2 SQIVND (reference sequence). The CDR3 protein is CASSIGDRAFAGNSNQPQHF. The CDR3 DNA reads as TGTGCCAGTAGTATAGGGGACAGGGCGTTTGCCGGGAATAGCAATCAGCCCCAGCATTTT.

This clone was counted a few times. V gene TRBV7-2 combines with J gene TRBJ1-5; D not certain. V lost 4 bases to trimming and J lost 0 bases, with 13 bases between them. The germline V gene has CDR1 SGHTA and CDR2 FQGNSA. The CDR3 has 16 residues. Here the CDR3 DNA reads TGTGCCAGCAGCTCAAGACGGGATCTTAGCAATCAGCCCCAGCATTTT. It encodes CASSSRRDLSNQPQHF.

This clone came up once. The chain is built from TRBV6-6 and TRBJ1-4; D perhaps matches TRBD1 (6 bases). Germline CDR1 MNHNY, CDR2 SVGAGI (reference sequence). The CDR3 length is 16 residues. The V end was cut by 6 bases, the J end by 6 bases, with 20 bases between. Here the CDR3 reads CASSLNSRTVDEKLFF. Here the CDR3 DNA reads TGTGCCAGCAGCTTGAACTCAAGGACAGTCGATGAAAAACTGTTTTTT.

The chain couples TRBV12-3 or TRBV12-4 to TRBJ1-5, with D uncertain. Trimming shortened V by 6 bases and J by 3 bases, and 9 bases separated the two germline ends. The CDR3 is made up of 13 amino acids. CDR3: CASSLTDNQPQHF. The DNA for the CDR3 is TGTGCCAGCAGCTTGACTGACAATCAGCCCCAGCATTTT.

The chain has TRBV5-1 and TRBJ2-3, with D perhaps TRBD2 (5 bases). The V gene's germline CDR1 is SGHRS and CDR2 YFSETQ. V lost 4 bases, J lost 2 bases, and 20 bases lay in between. CDR3 length: 17 amino acids. CDR3 region: CASSPEPVRGNTDTQYF. CDR3 in DNA: TGCGCCAGCAGCCCTGAGCCGGTCCGAGGGAACACAGATACGCAGTATTTT.

V is TRBV2 and J is TRBJ2-1; no firm D call. This CDR3 region has 14 residues. V lost 4 bases and J 4 bases, leaving 11 bases between the germline ends. Looked up from germline, CDR1 is SNHLY and CDR2 is FYNNEI. The chain's CDR3 is CASSAVLLYNEQFF. CDR3 DNA: TGTGCCAGCAGTGCGGTTCTCCTATACAATGAGCAGTTCTTC. Together with reference TRBV2 and TRBJ2-1, the CDR3 gives the full variable domain: EPEVTQTPSHQVTQMGQEVILRCVPISNHLYFYWYRQILGQKVEFLVSFYNNEISEKSEIFDDQFSVERPDGSNFTLKIRSTKLEDSAMYFCASSAVLLYNEQFFGPGTRLTVL.

This rearrangement joins TRBV9 to TRBJ2-3, with TRBD2 matching over 9 bases. CDR3 size: 15 residues. V lost 3 bases, J lost 2 bases, and 4 bases stayed unmatched. The germline gives CDR1 SGDLS, CDR2 YYNGEE. The CDR3 protein is CASSALAGPTDTQYF. The CDR3 DNA reads as TGTGCCAGCAGCGCTCTAGCGGGACCCACAGATACGCAGTATTTT.

J is TRBJ1-4 and V is TRBV10-2; 10 bases map to TRBD1. The ends lost 6 bases at V and 7 bases at J; junction bases unmatched: 5. Looked up from germline, CDR1 is WSHSY and CDR2 is SAAADI. CDR3 length: 14 residues. The CDR3 spells CASRSDRGAEKLFF. In nucleotides, the CDR3 is TGCGCCAGCAGATCGGACAGGGGGGCTGAAAAACTGTTTTTT.

The chain recombines TRBV24-1 with TRBJ2-3, with D possibly being TRBD2 (6 bases). CDR1 is KGHDR and CDR2 is SFDVKD in the germline V gene. Between the trimmed V and J ends, which lost 4 bases and 1 base, there was a span of 8 bases. The CDR3 is made up of 14 amino acids. The CDR3 DNA reads as TGTGCCACCAGTGAAGGAGGGGGCACAGATACGCAGTATTTT. It is translated as CATSEGGGTDTQYF.

This clone came up a few times. The chain employs TRBV5-1 and TRBJ2-7; TRBD1 matches at 7 bases. Germline assignment: CDR1 SGHRS and CDR2 YFSETQ. The trim removed 6 bases at V and 5 bases at J, leaving 14 bases unmatched. CDR3 size: 15 residues. The CDR3 loop reads CASTPRAGGSDEQYF. The DNA of the CDR3 is TGCGCCAGCACCCCCAGGGCAGGGGGTTCCGACGAGCAGTACTTC.

The V and J genes are TRBV18 and TRBJ2-5; no firm D call. Germline V lookup: CDR1 KGHSH, CDR2 LQKENI. V was shortened by 2 bases and J by 2 bases, with 9 bases between the two germline ends. This CDR3 is built from 14 residues. CDR3 nucleotide sequence: TGTGCCAGCTCACCATCCAGACAACAAGAGACCCAGTACTTC. The encoded protein is CASSPSRQQETQYF.

This chain joins TRBV9 and TRBJ2-1; 10 nucleotides agree with TRBD2. This CDR3 spans 18 amino acids. V shed 0 bases and J 9 bases; nucleotides not matched to a gene: 15. Per the germline V gene, CDR1 is SGDLS and CDR2 is YYNGEE. This chain's CDR3 is CASSVDERELAGLGEQFF. The DNA of the CDR3 is TGTGCCAGCAGCGTAGATGAGAGGGAACTAGCGGGACTCGGTGAGCAGTTCTTC.

The chain uses TRBV6-2 or TRBV6-3 and TRBJ2-3; TRBD2 aligns across 14 bases. The CDR3 covers 16 residues. Trimming at V came to 5 bases and at J to 6 bases, leaving 7 bases not matched to a gene. The V gene's germline CDR1 is MNHEY and CDR2 SVGEGT. Here the CDR3 reads CASSHRGTSGSDTQYF. The CDR3 DNA follows: TGTGCCAGCAGTCACCGGGGGACTAGCGGGAGCGATACGCAGTATTTT.

The CDR3 bases are TGTGCCAGCAGTCCGACAGTTGCTAATGAAAAACTGTTTTTT. It yields the protein CASSPTVANEKLFF. The gene calls are TRBV27 and TRBJ1-4; a weak D match, TRBD1 (5 bases). V was pared by 5 bases and J by 3 bases, with 10 bases between. Per the germline V gene, CDR1 is MNHEY and CDR2 is SMNVEV (reference sequence). This CDR3 comprises 14 residues.

This chain uses TRBV19 with TRBJ2-7, with TRBD1 matching over 8 bases. J lost 0 bases, V lost 6 bases, and 10 bases had no gene match. Germline assignment: CDR1 LNHDA and CDR2 SQIVND (reference sequence). The CDR3 runs to 16 residues. The chain's CDR3 is CASSPTQGASSYEQYF. Written as DNA, the CDR3 is TGTGCCAGTAGCCCAACCCAGGGGGCCAGCTCCTACGAGCAGTACTTC.

A single count supports this clone. This chain links TRBV13 with TRBJ2-3, with D possibly TRBD2 on 6 matching bases. CDR1 and CDR2 (germline): PRHDT, FYEKMQ (reference sequence). The CDR3 totals 14 residues. The V gene lost 3 bases and the J gene lost 5 bases, with 12 bases spanning the gap. In nucleotides, the CDR3 is TGTGCCAGCAGCTTTGAGGCTAGCGTAGATACGCAGTATTTT. It encodes CASSFEASVDTQYF.

This sequence joins TRBV27 and TRBJ2-7; possible D gene TRBD2, 5 bases. The ends were cut back, 0 bases at V and 4 bases at J, with 7 bases in the middle. CDR1 is MNHEY and CDR2 is SMNVEV in the germline V gene (reference sequence). The CDR3 sequence is 13 residues long. Here the CDR3 DNA reads TGTGCCAGCAGTTTATCTGGCGGGTACGAGCAGTACTTC. Translating it yields CASSLSGGYEQYF.

The CDR3 DNA follows: TGTGCCAGCAGTTACTCGGTGGGTAGCGGAGTCTACGAGCAGTACTTC. Its translation is CASSYSVGSGVYEQYF. The chain uses TRBV6-2 or TRBV6-3 and TRBJ2-7; maybe TRBD2 (6 bases). CDR3 length: 16 residues. Trimming stripped 0 bases from V and 3 bases from J, with 15 bases between. In germline, CDR1 is MNHEY, CDR2 SVGEGT.

This clone has a single count. The chain uses TRBV28 and TRBJ2-1, with D possibly matching TRBD2 (6 bases). There are 14 residues in the CDR3. The V and J ends lost 6 bases and 8 bases respectively, with 17 bases between them. Germline CDR1 MDHEN, CDR2 SYDVKM. CDR3 sequence reads: CASRQELAKHEQFF. In DNA form, the CDR3 reads TGTGCCAGCAGGCAGGAACTAGCTAAACATGAGCAGTTCTTC.

The chain employs TRBV18 and TRBJ1-1, with 9 bases identical to TRBD1. In germline, CDR1 is KGHSH, CDR2 LQKENI. This CDR3 is 16 amino acids long. V gave up 3 bases and J gave up 4 bases; unmatched junction bases: 9. CDR3 DNA: TGTGCCAGCTCACCTTTGGACCCGACAGGGGGCACTGAAGCTTTCTTT. This sequence encodes CASSPLDPTGGTEAFF.

The rearrangement joins TRBV7-9 to TRBJ1-5, with D perhaps TRBD1 (5 bases). Germline V CDR1 and CDR2: SEHNR, FQNEAQ (reference sequence). This CDR3 is 14 amino acids long. Deletions cut 4 bases from V and 1 base from J, with 8 bases between. Here the CDR3 DNA reads TGTGCCAGCAGCTACGGGGGGAGCAATCAGCCCCAGCATTTT. As protein: CASSYGGSNQPQHF.